Presented here are 14 T cell receptor beta chains from one specimen sequenced in a study of T cells in narcolepsy. TCRdb's table, derived via immunoSEQ multiplex PCR, lists solely in-frame clones and lacks some. The profile shows roughly 20,000 clones, roughly 80% of them singletons. Sequenced: memory (CD45RA-) CD4+ T cells from blood. The source of these receptors is a human donor in good health.

V usage is TRBV19 and J usage is TRBJ1-2; no clear D gene. V lost 7 bases to trimming and J lost 7 bases, with 19 bases between them. In germline, CDR1 is LNHDA, CDR2 SQIVND (reference sequence). The CDR3 runs to 14 residues. The CDR3 spells CASTLGSQTSGYTF. Written as DNA, the CDR3 is TGTGCCAGTACCCTAGGGTCCCAGACTTCTGGCTACACCTTC.

V and J are TRBV7-2 and TRBJ2-7; weak D call: TRBD2 (5 bases). Germline V gene data show CDR1 as SGHTA and CDR2 as FQGNSA. The CDR3 consists of 14 residues. The V gene lost 6 bases and the J gene lost 0 bases, with 12 bases spanning the gap. The CDR3 nucleotides read TGTGCCAGCAGACTAGACCGAACCTCCTACGAGCAGTACTTC. Amino acid sequence: CASRLDRTSYEQYF.

CDR3 sequence: CASSLRPYNEQFF. CDR3 nucleotides: TGTGCCAGCAGCTTGAGGCCTTACAATGAGCAGTTCTTC. The chain combines TRBV5-5 with TRBJ2-1; no reliable D call. This CDR3 comprises 13 residues. Germline V gene lookup returns CDR1 SGHKS and CDR2 YYEKEE (reference sequence). V lost 1 base to trimming and J lost 4 bases, with 6 bases between them.

The J gene is TRBJ2-5, the V gene TRBV5-1, with D perhaps matching TRBD1 or TRBD2 (7 bases each). Trimming removed 0 bases at V and 9 bases at J, with 18 bases between. The CDR3 runs to 15 residues. Germline V gene data show CDR1 as SGHRS and CDR2 as YFSETQ. The CDR3 spells CASSLGGGPQGAQYF. In DNA form, the CDR3 reads TGCGCCAGCAGCTTGGGCGGGGGACCCCAGGGGGCCCAGTACTTC.

V gene TRBV2 combines with J gene TRBJ2-3; D tentatively reads TRBD1 or TRBD2 (5 bases each). This CDR3 is built from 14 residues. Germline values: CDR1 SNHLY, CDR2 FYNNEI. Trimming took 7 bases from V and 3 from J, leaving 14 bases between them. DNA of the CDR3: TGTGCCAGCATCTGGGACCAAGGGACAGATACGCAGTATTTT. Protein sequence: CASIWDQGTDTQYF.

The chain joins TRBV2 to TRBJ2-5, with D tentatively TRBD2 (6 bases). The germline V gene has CDR1 SNHLY and CDR2 FYNNEI. Trimming shortened V by 4 bases and J by 1 base, and 10 bases separated the two germline ends. The CDR3 is made up of 14 amino acids. CDR3 in amino acids: CASSGDSGQETQYF. The CDR3 nucleotides read TGTGCCAGCAGTGGGGATAGCGGCCAAGAGACCCAGTACTTC. Full variable domain (rest looked up from reference TRBV2 and TRBJ2-5): EPEVTQTPSHQVTQMGQEVILRCVPISNHLYFYWYRQILGQKVEFLVSFYNNEISEKSEIFDDQFSVERPDGSNFTLKIRSTKLEDSAMYFCASSGDSGQETQYFGPGTRLLVL.

The chain has TRBV7-2 and TRBJ2-7, with 8 nucleotides matching TRBD1. Germline-derived CDR1 and CDR2 are SGHTA and FQGNSA. The CDR3 contains 13 residues. With V trimmed by 5 bases and J by 6 bases, 6 bases remained unmatched. DNA for the CDR3: TGTGCCAGCAGCACCGACAGGGGAGGCGAGCAGTACTTC. Amino acid sequence: CASSTDRGGEQYF.

This clone was found once. The genes are TRBV5-1 and TRBJ2-7, with D possibly being TRBD2 (5 bases). The V end lost 3 bases, the J end lost 2 bases, and 9 bases lay between the germline ends. CDR1 is SGHRS and CDR2 is YFSETQ in the germline V gene. The CDR3 loop spans 13 amino acids. The CDR3 region has the DNA TGCGCCAGCAGCTCCCCGGGGACCTACGAGCAGTACTTC. Amino acids: CASSSPGTYEQYF.

This clone has more than one count but fewer than ten. The chain recombines TRBV30 with TRBJ1-5; no definite D call. Per the germline V gene, CDR1 is GTSNPN and CDR2 is SVGIG (reference sequence). The CDR3 loop spans 13 amino acids. The germline V and J ends were trimmed by 4 bases and 9 bases, with 16 bases remaining between them. CDR3 in DNA: TGTGCCTGGAACCCCCCGGGGAAAGGGCCCCAGCATTTT. It is translated as CAWNPPGKGPQHF.

The rearrangement uses TRBV5-8 and TRBJ2-7, with D possibly TRBD1 on 6 matching bases. Germline loops: CDR1 SGHTS, CDR2 YDEGEE. The CDR3 length is 13 residues. V shed 2 bases and J shed 3 bases, with 9 bases lying between them. Here the CDR3 DNA reads TGTGCCAGCAGCTTCGGACAGAACTACGAGCAGTACTTC. It encodes CASSFGQNYEQYF.

The chain links TRBV5-1 to TRBJ1-2; 7 bases fit TRBD1. CDR1 is SGHRS and CDR2 is YFSETQ in the germline V gene. Germline trimming cut 3 bases from V and 3 bases from J; bases unmatched to any gene: 8. The length of the CDR3 is 15 residues. CDR3 loop: CASSYTGESDYGYTF. CDR3 nucleotide sequence: TGCGCCAGCAGCTACACAGGGGAGTCGGACTATGGCTACACCTTC. The whole variable domain, filled in from reference TRBV5-1 and TRBJ1-2, reads KAGVTQTPRYLIKTRGQQVTLSCSPISGHRSVSWYQQTPGQGLQFLFEYFSETQRNKGNFPGRFSGRQFSNSRSEMNVSTLELGDSALYLCASSYTGESDYGYTFGSGTRLTVV.

This sequence joins TRBV7-2 and TRBJ1-1, with D tentatively TRBD1 (6 bases). This CDR3 has 14 amino acids. Trimming pared 2 bases from V and 6 bases from J, leaving 13 bases between. Germline lookup yields CDR1 SGHTA and CDR2 FQGNSA. The CDR3 region has the DNA TGTGCCAGCAGCTTAAGGCGGGGGCACCCTGAAGCTTTCTTT. This codes for CASSLRRGHPEAFF.

The V and J genes are TRBV7-2 and TRBJ2-5, with TRBD1 as a possible D gene (5 bases). The CDR3 is made up of 12 amino acids. Germline V lookup: CDR1 SGHTA, CDR2 FQGNSA. With 9 bases removed from V and 4 bases from J, the gap between germline ends came to 12 bases. The CDR3 DNA sequence: TGTGCCAGTTCTGCCCAGGGAGAGACCCAGTACTTC. This gives the protein CASSAQGETQYF. The full variable domain, in which reference TRBV7-2 and TRBJ2-5 provide the parts outside the CDR3, is GAGVSQSPSNKVTEKGKDVELRCDPISGHTALYWYRQSLGQGLEFLIYFQGNSAPDKSGLPSDRFSAERTGGSVSTLTIQRTQQEDSAVYLCASSAQGETQYFGPGTRLLVL.

V usage is TRBV4-3 and J usage is TRBJ1-6; D is perhaps TRBD1 (5 bases). The ends were cut back, 3 bases at V and 7 bases at J, with 13 bases in the middle. The CDR3 sequence is 15 residues long. Germline V CDR1 and CDR2: LGHNA, YSLEER. This chain's CDR3 is CASSQAGTVNSPLHF. In nucleotides, the CDR3 is TGCGCCAGCAGCCAGGCCGGGACGGTAAATTCACCCCTCCACTTT.